The 32 T cell receptor beta chains in this list originate from one sample, sequenced in a study of T cell repertoires in cytomegalovirus infection. TCRdb independently ran MiXCR on the reads; one entry per CDR3 protein. The data contain 100,000 or so distinct CDR3 sequences, around a quarter of them singletons. The sequencing sample was made of CD8+ T cells from PBMCs. The receptor source for this set is a human donor in good health (CMV status not recorded). Some clones in this sample may be carry-over from other donors' samples.

This clonotype has a handful of counts. CDR3 bases: TGTGCCAGTAGTCCCGGAGCGACCAGATACGTGGACACTGAAGCTTTCTTT. It encodes CASSPGATRYVDTEAFF. The J gene is TRBJ1-1, the V gene TRBV19, with D unclear. The V end lost 5 bases, the J end lost 3 bases, and 22 bases lay between the germline ends. The CDR3 is 17 amino acids. CDR1 is LNHDA and CDR2 is SQIVND in the germline V gene (reference sequence).

This clonotype occurred once. This sequence joins TRBV5-1 and TRBJ2-2; the D gene is possibly TRBD2 (6 bases). The CDR3 has 15 residues. The V end was cut by 4 bases, the J end by 1 base, with 11 bases between. CDR1 SGHRS and CDR2 YFSETQ come from the germline V gene. CDR3 region: CASSPEGRNTGELFF. CDR3 bases: TGCGCCAGCAGCCCGGAGGGGAGGAACACCGGGGAGCTGTTTTTT.

In regard to this clonotype: Given a much more abundant clone one base away, this may be a read error. V usage is TRBV11-2 and J usage is TRBJ2-3; D perhaps matches TRBD1 (6 bases). The V gene's germline CDR1 is SGHAT and CDR2 FQNNGV. The CDR3 is 15 amino acids. Trimming cost V 3 bases and J 5 bases, with 15 bases left between them. In DNA, the CDR3 is TGTGCCAGCAGCTTTAGAGTGACAGGAGGAGATACGCAGTATTTT. This codes for CASSFRVTGGDTQYF.

Ten or more counts support this clonotype. J is TRBJ2-1 and V is TRBV7-2; TRBD2 aligns across 11 bases. Trimming cost V 7 bases and J 15 bases; bases outside gene matches: 14. Germline CDR1 SGHTA, CDR2 FQGNSA. The CDR3 is 14 residues long. This CDR3 is CASIATGTSGLPFF. The CDR3 DNA is TGTGCCAGCATCGCTACCGGGACTAGCGGCCTTCCGTTCTTC.

This clonotype has more than one count but fewer than ten. This rearrangement joins TRBV25-1 to TRBJ2-2, with D possibly matching TRBD2 (6 bases). The CDR3 totals 14 residues. Germline V gene data show CDR1 as MGHDK and CDR2 as SYGVNS. V lost 5 bases and J lost 4, with 11 bases in between. CDR3 in amino acids: CASSFRGVTGELFF. For the CDR3, the DNA is TGTGCCAGCAGTTTTCGCGGGGTCACCGGGGAGCTGTTTTTT.

This clonotype occurred a few times. The chain recombines TRBV5-1 with TRBJ1-5; D unclear. Between the trimmed V and J ends, which lost 3 bases and 6 bases, there was a span of 10 bases. The CDR3 runs to 13 residues. The germline gives CDR1 SGHRS, CDR2 YFSETQ. The CDR3 DNA sequence: TGCGCCAGCAGCTCCGCGGGTGGTCAGCCCCAGCATTTT. Translating gives CASSSAGGQPQHF.

The rearrangement uses TRBV28 and TRBJ2-7; 10 nucleotides align to TRBD2. The V gene's germline CDR1 is MDHEN and CDR2 SYDVKM. This CDR3 has 15 residues. The junction had 6 bases not matched to a gene; V was cut back by 5 bases and J by 2 bases. The CDR3 loop reads CASSQGTSATYEQYF. CDR3 in DNA: TGTGCCAGCAGTCAAGGGACTAGCGCGACCTACGAGCAGTACTTC.

This clonotype was recorded many times. The V gene is TRBV7-8, the J gene TRBJ1-3, with D hard to call. Trimming took off 1 base at V and 0 bases at J, with 4 bases between the two ends. This CDR3 has 14 residues. CDR1 SGHVS and CDR2 FQNEAQ come from the germline V gene. CDR3 sequence: CASSLGTSGNTIYF. The CDR3 nucleotides are TGTGCCAGCAGCTTAGGCACCTCTGGAAACACCATATATTTT.

The V call is TRBV5-5, the J call TRBJ2-5, with a tentative D call TRBD2 (5 bases). The CDR3 totals 14 residues. The germline V gene has CDR1 SGHKS and CDR2 YYEKEE (reference sequence). Trimming cost V 1 base and J 5 bases, with 12 bases left between them. In DNA form, the CDR3 reads TGTGCCAGCAGCTTGACGGGGTACAGCGAGACCCAGTACTTC. This encodes CASSLTGYSETQYF.

This clonotype has at least ten counts. J is TRBJ1-1 and V is TRBV7-8; D gene unclear. Trimming took off 5 bases at V and 4 bases at J, with 14 bases between the two ends. The CDR3 extends over 14 amino acids. Germline V gene sequence: CDR1 SGHVS, CDR2 FQNEAQ. The DNA of the CDR3 is TGTGCCAGCAGCCGCAGCCCGAGAGTCACTGAAGCTTTCTTT. This translates into CASSRSPRVTEAFF.

This chain joins TRBV4-1 and TRBJ2-2; D remains ambiguous. V was clipped by 0 bases and J by 0 bases, with 8 bases between them. Looked up from germline, CDR1 is MGHRA and CDR2 is YSYEKL. The length of the CDR3 is 16 residues. CDR3 sequence (DNA): TGCGCCAGCAGCCAAGAGGACGGTCCGAACACCGGGGAGCTGTTTTTT. Translation: CASSQEDGPNTGELFF.

The chain uses TRBV19 and TRBJ1-1; no firm D call. CDR3 length: 15 residues. V gave up 0 bases and J gave up 0 bases, with 8 bases separating them. Germline CDR1 LNHDA, CDR2 SQIVND (reference sequence). Here the CDR3 reads CASSIEVGMNTEAFF. The CDR3 DNA sequence: TGTGCCAGTAGTATAGAGGTCGGAATGAACACTGAAGCTTTCTTT. Drawing the rest from reference TRBV19 and TRBJ1-1, the complete variable domain is DGGITQSPKYLFRKEGQNVTLSCEQNLNHDAMYWYRQDPGQGLRLIYYSQIVNDFQKGDIAEGYSVSREKKESFPLTVTSAQKNPTAFYLCASSIEVGMNTEAFFGQGTRLTVV.

This rearrangement joins TRBV5-1 to TRBJ1-5; D is perhaps TRBD1 (5 bases). CDR3 length: 15 residues. Germline CDR1 reads SGHRS; CDR2 reads YFSETQ. V lost 0 bases and J 1 base, leaving 8 bases between the germline ends. CDR3 loop: CASSLEGVSNQPQHF. The CDR3 DNA reads TGCGCCAGCAGCTTGGAAGGGGTAAGCAATCAGCCCCAGCATTTT.

This clonotype was recorded at least ten times. V gene TRBV6-2 or TRBV6-3 combines with J gene TRBJ2-1, with 7 nucleotides matching TRBD2. The germline gives CDR1 MNHEY, CDR2 SVGEGT. V gave up 6 bases and J gave up 8 bases; unmatched junction bases: 16. CDR3 length: 16 residues. CDR3 region: CASRVRGRAREDEQFF. As DNA, the CDR3 is TGTGCCAGCAGAGTCCGGGGGAGGGCCAGGGAGGATGAGCAGTTCTTC.

This clonotype came up a few times. The rearrangement links TRBV6-6 to TRBJ2-7; 9 bases align to TRBD1. The J segment lost 3 bases and the V segment lost 2 bases, leaving 5 bases of the junction unmatched. Germline V CDR1 and CDR2: MNHNY, SVGAGI (reference sequence). The CDR3 is 15 residues long. CDR3 loop: CASSYVGQGNYEQYF. CDR3 DNA sequence: TGTGCCAGCAGTTACGTAGGACAGGGGAACTACGAGCAGTACTTC.

This clonotype was counted between two and nine times. V gene TRBV25-1 combines with J gene TRBJ2-1; the D is unclear. The CDR3 runs 13 residues. The ends were cut back, 2 bases at V and 4 bases at J, with 6 bases in the middle. Germline V lookup: CDR1 MGHDK, CDR2 SYGVNS. The CDR3 bases are TGTGCCAGCAGTGAAGCACTTTACAATGAGCAGTTCTTC. Amino acids: CASSEALYNEQFF.

This sequence joins TRBV12-3 or TRBV12-4 and TRBJ1-2, with D possibly being TRBD1 (6 bases). This CDR3 contains 14 residues. Trimming took off 0 bases at V and 8 bases at J, with 13 bases between the two ends. The CDR3 spells CASSLARPDRGYTF. The DNA of the CDR3 is TGTGCCAGCAGTTTAGCACGTCCCGACAGGGGCTACACCTTC.

This sequence joins TRBV7-9 and TRBJ1-1, with 8 bases matching TRBD1. V shed 5 bases, J shed 0 bases, and the junction held 11 bases outside the gene matches. The CDR3 length is 17 residues. Per the germline V gene, CDR1 is SEHNR and CDR2 is FQNEAQ (reference sequence). The CDR3 nucleotides are TGTGCCAGCAGCGACCTTGGACAGGGCCTCATGAACACTGAAGCTTTCTTT. Translation: CASSDLGQGLMNTEAFF. Together with reference TRBV7-9 and TRBJ1-1, the CDR3 gives the full variable domain: DTGVSQNPRHKITKRGQNVTFRCDPISEHNRLYWYRQTLGQGPEFLTYFQNEAQLEKSRLLSDRFSAERPKGSFSTLEIQRTEQGDSAMYLCASSDLGQGLMNTEAFFGQGTRLTVV.

The table lists this clonotype with many counts. The chain carries TRBV7-8 and TRBJ2-1; TRBD2 matches at 9 bases. Trimming took 3 bases from V and 0 from J; bases not matched to a gene: 3. The CDR3 has 16 amino acids. Germline loops: CDR1 SGHVS, CDR2 FQNEAQ. CDR3 in amino acids: CASSLGTSRSYNEQFF. The DNA for the CDR3 is TGTGCCAGCAGCTTGGGGACTAGCCGCTCCTACAATGAGCAGTTCTTC.

This clonotype came up a few times. The J gene is TRBJ1-1, the V gene TRBV29-1; D unresolved. V shed 3 bases and J shed 5 bases, with 13 bases lying between them. The CDR3 is 13 amino acids. Germline V lookup: CDR1 SQVTM, CDR2 ANQGSEA. Here the CDR3 DNA reads TGCAGCGTTGATGGGCTAGCGGTAACTGAAGCTTTCTTT. Encoded protein: CSVDGLAVTEAFF.

This clonotype was counted many times. The chain recombines TRBV10-1 with TRBJ2-2, with D possibly being TRBD1 (5 bases). This CDR3 contains 14 residues. The germline V and J ends were trimmed by 2 bases and 7 bases, with 11 bases remaining between them. Germline V CDR1 and CDR2: WNHNN, SYGVQD (reference sequence). Written as DNA, the CDR3 is TGCGCCAGCAGTGAGCAGGGTTCGGGCGGGGAGCTGTTTTTT. Amino acid sequence: CASSEQGSGGELFF.

Many counts were recorded for this clonotype. The chain employs TRBV6-2 or TRBV6-3 and TRBJ2-2, with D tentatively TRBD1 (6 bases). The CDR3 consists of 16 residues. The germline V gene has CDR1 MNHEY and CDR2 SVGEGT. V lost 2 bases and J 0 bases, leaving 10 bases between the germline ends. This CDR3 reads CASSYEGTSNTGELFF. CDR3 DNA sequence: TGTGCCAGCAGTTACGAGGGGACATCGAACACCGGGGAGCTGTTTTTT.

In its sample, this clonotype was seen many times. The DNA of the CDR3 is TGCAGTGCTAGAAGCCCGAGCAACTACGAGCAGTACTTC. This codes for CSARSPSNYEQYF. The chain joins TRBV20-1 to TRBJ2-7; D is undetermined. Germline V gives CDR1 DFQATT, CDR2 SNEGSKA (reference sequence). The CDR3 is made up of 13 amino acids. The V end was cut by 2 bases, the J end by 3 bases, with 11 bases between.

There are a few counts of this clonotype. The chain recombines TRBV7-9 with TRBJ2-7; 7 bases match TRBD2. Trimming at V came to 6 bases and at J to 0 bases, leaving 5 bases not matched to a gene. From germline, CDR1 is SEHNR and CDR2 FQNEAQ (reference sequence). The CDR3 is 14 residues long. In DNA, the CDR3 is TGTGCCAGCAGGTCGACGGGGGGCTCCTACGAGCAGTACTTC. It encodes CASRSTGGSYEQYF.

Concerning this clonotype: With only one base between it and a far larger clone, this is likely a read error. The V call is TRBV13, the J call TRBJ1-1, with no clear D. Trimming took 5 bases from V and 5 from J, leaving 9 bases between them. The germline V gene encodes CDR1 PRHDT and CDR2 FYEKMQ (reference sequence). CDR3 length: 12 residues. CDR3 region: CASSRGRTEAFF. DNA for the CDR3: TGTGCCAGCAGCCGAGGGAGGACTGAAGCTTTCTTT.

The chain combines TRBV20-1 with TRBJ2-7; 14 nucleotides line up with TRBD2. Germline CDR1 is DFQATT and CDR2 is SNEGSKA (reference sequence). This CDR3 comprises 18 residues. The junction had 13 bases not matched to a gene; V was cut back by 1 base and J by 5 bases. CDR3 protein: CSARGFKTSGGADDEQYF. In nucleotides, the CDR3 is TGCAGTGCTAGAGGCTTTAAGACTAGCGGGGGGGCGGACGACGAGCAGTACTTC.

This chain connects TRBV20-1 to TRBJ2-5, with 7 nucleotides matching TRBD1. The CDR3 extends over 15 amino acids. V lost 0 bases and J lost 1; bases outside the gene matches: 5. The germline CDR1 and CDR2 sequences are DFQATT and SNEGSKA (reference sequence). CDR3 bases: TGCAGTGCTAGAGAGGCCGGGACAGCCCAAGAGACCCAGTACTTC. Its translation is CSAREAGTAQETQYF.

This clonotype was detected ten times or more. The chain joins TRBV7-2 to TRBJ2-7; D not certain. Trimming cost V 5 bases and J 2 bases, with 4 bases left between them. Germline-derived CDR1 and CDR2 are SGHTA and FQGNSA. CDR3 length: 11 residues. CDR3 loop: CASSQAYEQYF. Written as DNA, the CDR3 is TGTGCCAGCAGCCAAGCCTACGAGCAGTACTTC.

This clonotype occurred a few times. V is TRBV5-1 and J is TRBJ2-1, with 7 bases aligning to TRBD2. The germline CDR1 and CDR2 sequences are SGHRS and YFSETQ. The V gene end was trimmed by 5 bases and the J gene end by 5 bases; junction bases not matched to a gene: 10. This CDR3 region has 15 residues. As DNA, the CDR3 is TGCGCCAGCAGGGATACTACTAGCGCCCACAATGAGCAGTTCTTC. This sequence encodes CASRDTTSAHNEQFF.

This chain connects TRBV12-3 or TRBV12-4 to TRBJ1-1; D possibly corresponds to TRBD1 (6 bases). Deletions cut 6 bases from V and 5 bases from J, with 10 bases between. This CDR3 region has 12 residues. The CDR3 is CASRTGSTEAFF. As DNA, the CDR3 is TGTGCCAGCAGAACAGGGAGTACTGAAGCTTTCTTT.

This clonotype was observed a few times. The chain uses TRBV6-2 or TRBV6-3 and TRBJ2-7; TRBD2 matches 16 bases. There are 18 residues in the CDR3. Germline trimming cut 0 bases from V and 3 bases from J; bases unmatched to any gene: 5. Germline CDR1 and CDR2: MNHEY and SVGEGT. For the CDR3, the DNA is TGTGCCAGCAGTTACTCCGGGACTAGCGGGAGGGCCCACTACGAGCAGTACTTC. Residues: CASSYSGTSGRAHYEQYF.

This clonotype showed up many times. The chain is built from TRBV7-3 and TRBJ2-3, with D possibly being TRBD1 or TRBD2 (5 bases each). V shed 2 bases and J shed 6 bases, with 15 bases lying between them. The CDR3 spans 15 residues. Germline V gives CDR1 SGHTA, CDR2 FQGTGA. The CDR3 bases are TGTGCCAGCAGCTTAGGGGGACGAGTTACGGATACGCAGTATTTT. The encoded protein is CASSLGGRVTDTQYF.